The sequence of this T cell receptor beta chain was determined in a study of T cell responses to AZD1222 COVID-19 vaccine. Sequencing used immunoSEQ multiplex PCR; TCRdb keeps in-frame clones, though not all of them. The top ten hold 26% of the sample, which has over 50,000 clones, about four fifths seen once. CDR3 size: 13 residues. Germline values: CDR1 SNHLY, CDR2 FYNNEI. Trimming stripped 6 bases from V and 5 bases from J, with 12 bases between. This clonotype was sampled from an adult who received the AZD1222 COVID-19 vaccine. This sample comprised peripheral blood, obtained 28 days after the second AZD1222 dose. J is TRBJ2-3 and V is TRBV2; maybe TRBD1 (6 bases). CDR3 loop: CASRRTDRDTQYF. DNA of the CDR3: TGTGCCAGCAGGAGGACAGACAGAGATACGCAGTATTTT.